One and the same sample provided the 5 T cell receptor beta chains below, sequenced in a study of cytomegalovirus exposure and HLA in healthy donors. The PCR had 60 Vbeta and 13 Jbeta primers. Profiling relied on immunoSEQ multiplex PCR, and the TCRdb table lists in-frame clones only, not all of them. The table lists around 150,000 clones, about three fifths of them singletons, with about 7.1% in the top ten. Material: PBMCs. These receptors came from a woman aged 55-70 years in good health and CMV-seropositive.

This clone was observed a handful of times. V is TRBV5-1 and J is TRBJ2-1; the D gene is possibly TRBD2 (6 bases). The CDR3 has 14 residues. The germline V and J ends were trimmed by 0 bases and 7 bases, with 11 bases remaining between them. The V gene's germline CDR1 is SGHRS and CDR2 YFSETQ. The CDR3 DNA reads TGCGCCAGCAGCTTGGGACTAGGGATAAATGAGCAGTTCTTC. It translates to CASSLGLGINEQFF.

The V call is TRBV6-5, the J call TRBJ2-2; 7 nucleotides agree with TRBD1. The J segment lost 7 bases and the V segment lost 6 bases, leaving 5 bases of the junction unmatched. The CDR3 is made up of 13 amino acids. Looked up from germline, CDR1 is MNHEY and CDR2 is SVGAGI. CDR3 region: CASRPTGVGELFF. Here the CDR3 DNA reads TGTGCCAGCAGACCTACAGGGGTCGGGGAGCTGTTTTTT.

The V and J genes are TRBV7-9 and TRBJ2-2; 15 bases are shared with TRBD2. V dropped 5 bases and J dropped 1; count of bases not matched to a gene: 2. The CDR3 extends over 17 amino acids. Germline CDR1 reads SEHNR; CDR2 reads FQNEAQ (reference sequence). In DNA, the CDR3 is TGTGCCAGCAGCGGGACTAGCGGGAGGCGGAACACCGGGGAGCTGTTTTTT. It codes for CASSGTSGRRNTGELFF. Full variable domain (remainder filled in from reference TRBV7-9 and TRBJ2-2): DTGVSQNPRHKITKRGQNVTFRCDPISEHNRLYWYRQTLGQGPEFLTYFQNEAQLEKSRLLSDRFSAERPKGSFSTLEIQRTEQGDSAMYLCASSGTSGRRNTGELFFGEGSRLTVL.

The chain joins TRBV5-8 to TRBJ1-1; 7 bases map to TRBD1. CDR1 and CDR2 from the germline V gene are SGHTS and YDEGEE. The CDR3 has 14 residues. After removal of 0 bases from V and 5 bases from J, the junction contained 4 bases not matched to a gene. The CDR3 here is CASSLGGQWTEAFF. CDR3 in DNA: TGTGCCAGCAGCTTGGGGGGACAGTGGACTGAAGCTTTCTTT.

The genes are TRBV7-2 and TRBJ2-1; TRBD2 agrees at 7 bases. Germline V gene sequence: CDR1 SGHTA, CDR2 FQGNSA. The junction had 6 bases not matched to a gene; V was cut back by 4 bases and J by 9 bases. The CDR3 totals 13 residues. The CDR3 reads CASSSQLASEQFF. CDR3 coding DNA: TGTGCCAGCAGCTCCCAACTAGCGAGTGAGCAGTTCTTC.